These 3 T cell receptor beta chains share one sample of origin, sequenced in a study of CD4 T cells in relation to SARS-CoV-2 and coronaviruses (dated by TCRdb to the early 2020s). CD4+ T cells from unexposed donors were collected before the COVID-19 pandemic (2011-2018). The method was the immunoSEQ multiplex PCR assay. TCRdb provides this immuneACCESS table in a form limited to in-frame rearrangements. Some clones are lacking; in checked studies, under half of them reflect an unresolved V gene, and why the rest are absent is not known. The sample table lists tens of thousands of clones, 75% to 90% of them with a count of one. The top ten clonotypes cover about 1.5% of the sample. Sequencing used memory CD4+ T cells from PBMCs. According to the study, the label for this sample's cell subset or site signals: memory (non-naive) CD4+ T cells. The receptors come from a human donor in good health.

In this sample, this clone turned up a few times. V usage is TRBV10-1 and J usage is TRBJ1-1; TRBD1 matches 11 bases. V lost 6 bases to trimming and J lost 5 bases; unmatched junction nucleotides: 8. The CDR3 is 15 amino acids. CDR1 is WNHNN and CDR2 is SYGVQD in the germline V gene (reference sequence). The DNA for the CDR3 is TGCGCCAGCAGGGCCGGGACAGGGGGTCGGACTGAAGCTTTCTTT. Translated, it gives CASRAGTGGRTEAFF.

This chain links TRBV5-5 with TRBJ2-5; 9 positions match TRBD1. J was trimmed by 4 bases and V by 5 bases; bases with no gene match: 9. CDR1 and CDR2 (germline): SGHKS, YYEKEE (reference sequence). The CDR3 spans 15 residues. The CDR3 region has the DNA TGTGCCAGCAGAGGGACAGGGAGTTCTTTAGAGACCCAGTACTTC. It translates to CASRGTGSSLETQYF.

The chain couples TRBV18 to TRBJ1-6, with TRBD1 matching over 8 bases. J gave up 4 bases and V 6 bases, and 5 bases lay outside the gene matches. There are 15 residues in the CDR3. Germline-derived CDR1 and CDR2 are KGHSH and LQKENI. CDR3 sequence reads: CASSPDRAYNSPLHF. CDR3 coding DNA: TGTGCCAGCTCGCCGGACAGGGCGTATAATTCACCCCTCCACTTT.